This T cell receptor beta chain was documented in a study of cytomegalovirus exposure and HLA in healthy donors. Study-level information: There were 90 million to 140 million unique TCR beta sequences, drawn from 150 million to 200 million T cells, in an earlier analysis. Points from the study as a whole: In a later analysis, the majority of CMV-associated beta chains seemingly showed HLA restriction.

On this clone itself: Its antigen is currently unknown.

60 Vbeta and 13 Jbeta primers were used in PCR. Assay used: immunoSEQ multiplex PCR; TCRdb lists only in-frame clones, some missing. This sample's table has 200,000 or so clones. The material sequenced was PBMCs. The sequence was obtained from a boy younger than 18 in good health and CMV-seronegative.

The CDR3, as DNA: TGTGCCAGCAGCCCGCGACTAGCGGGGGATTCACAAGAGACCCAGTACTTC. It yields the protein CASSPRLAGDSQETQYF. This sequence joins TRBV7-8 and TRBJ2-5; 12 bases fit TRBD2. This CDR3 is built from 17 residues. Trimming removed 5 bases from V and 2 bases from J; junction bases left unmatched: 9. Germline V gives CDR1 SGHVS, CDR2 FQNEAQ.